This T cell receptor beta chain was sequenced in a study of blood T cell repertoires in COVID-19. The junction had 11 bases not matched to a gene; V was cut back by 4 bases and J by 8 bases. In germline, CDR1 is SGHRS, CDR2 YFSETQ. The CDR3 has 15 residues. TCRdb's table, derived via immunoSEQ multiplex PCR, lists solely in-frame clones and lacks some. Among roughly 250,000 clones listed, 80% to 90% were seen once. This clone appeared a single time. The TCR originated in a man in his forties or fifties with active or convalescent COVID-19. The chain couples TRBV5-1 to TRBJ1-4; 7 bases are shared with TRBD1. The sequenced sample consisted of peripheral blood. CDR3 residues: CASSAETGWGEKLFF. The CDR3 nucleotides are TGCGCCAGCAGCGCCGAGACAGGGTGGGGAGAAAAACTGTTTTTT.